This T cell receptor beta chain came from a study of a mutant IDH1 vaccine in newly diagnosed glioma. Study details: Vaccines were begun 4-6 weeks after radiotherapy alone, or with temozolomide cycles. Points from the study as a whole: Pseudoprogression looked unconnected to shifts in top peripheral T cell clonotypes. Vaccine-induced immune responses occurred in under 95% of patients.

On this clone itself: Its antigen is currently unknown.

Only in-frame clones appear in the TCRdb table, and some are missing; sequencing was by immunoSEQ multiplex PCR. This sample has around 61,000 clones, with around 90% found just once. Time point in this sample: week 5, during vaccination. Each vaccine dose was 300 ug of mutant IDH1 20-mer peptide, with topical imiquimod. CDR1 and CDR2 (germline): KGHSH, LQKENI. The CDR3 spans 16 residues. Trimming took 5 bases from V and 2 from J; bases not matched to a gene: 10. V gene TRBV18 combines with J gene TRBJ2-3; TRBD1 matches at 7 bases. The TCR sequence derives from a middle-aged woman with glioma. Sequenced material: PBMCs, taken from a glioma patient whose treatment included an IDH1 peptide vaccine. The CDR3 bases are TGTGCCAGCTCATTGGGACAGCTAGGGCTCACAGATACGCAGTATTTT. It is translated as CASSLGQLGLTDTQYF. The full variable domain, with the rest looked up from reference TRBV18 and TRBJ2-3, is NAGVMQNPRHLVRRRGQEARLRCSPMKGHSHVYWYRQLPEEGLKFMVYLQKENIIDESGMPKERFSAEFPKEGPSILRIQQVVRGDSAAYFCASSLGQLGLTDTQYFGPGTRLTVL.